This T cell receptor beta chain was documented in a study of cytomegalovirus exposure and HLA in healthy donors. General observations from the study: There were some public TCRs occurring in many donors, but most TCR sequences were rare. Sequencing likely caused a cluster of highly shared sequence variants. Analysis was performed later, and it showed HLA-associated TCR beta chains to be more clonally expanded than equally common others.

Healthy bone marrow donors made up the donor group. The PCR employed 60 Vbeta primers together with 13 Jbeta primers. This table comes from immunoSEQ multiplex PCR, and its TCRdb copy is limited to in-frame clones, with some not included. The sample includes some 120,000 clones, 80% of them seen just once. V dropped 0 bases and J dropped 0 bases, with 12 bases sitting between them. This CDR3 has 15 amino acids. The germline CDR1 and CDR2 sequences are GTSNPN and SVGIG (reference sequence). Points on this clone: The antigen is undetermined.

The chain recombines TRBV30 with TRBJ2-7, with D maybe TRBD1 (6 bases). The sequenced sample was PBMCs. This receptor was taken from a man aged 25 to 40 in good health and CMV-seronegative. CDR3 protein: CAWSVKGQNSYEQYF. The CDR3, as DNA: TGTGCCTGGAGTGTAAAGGGACAAAACTCCTACGAGCAGTACTTC.